The T cell receptor beta chain described here comes from a study of blood T cell repertoires in COVID-19. Authors' methods: Reference gene primer amplification in the assay estimated nucleated cell counts. The protocol was immunoSEQ multiplex PCR, while the TCRdb copy is restricted to in-frame clones and leaves out a portion. V and J calls and clone size are copied from that table; D and trimming were computed from the DNA. In the table there are a few hundred thousand clones, about 83% of which are singletons. V was cut by 4 bases and J by 4 bases, with 10 bases left in between. The CDR3 has 12 residues. Germline CDR1 reads SQVTM; CDR2 reads ANQGSEA.

The sequence was obtained from a man aged 55 to 70 who had recovered from COVID-19. Sample: peripheral blood. This chain joins TRBV29-1 and TRBJ1-1; D is perhaps TRBD1 (5 bases). As DNA, the CDR3 is TGCAGCGTTGCGGGGCGGGGCACTGAAGCTTTCTTT. Protein product: CSVAGRGTEAFF.